Presented here are 31 T cell receptor beta chains from one specimen sequenced in a study of circulating tumor DNA in untreated peripheral T-cell lymphoma. Assay: immunoSEQ multiplex PCR; the TCRdb copy retains only in-frame clones and omits some. The table includes approximately 1,100 clones, approximately 82% detected once. Specimen: tumor tissue. The receptors originated from a human donor with peripheral T-cell lymphoma.

In its sample, this clone was seen a few times. J is TRBJ2-3 and V is TRBV6-8; no firm D call. The CDR3 spans 14 residues. Trimming took off 2 bases at V and 6 bases at J, with 12 bases between the two ends. Germline CDR1 reads MNHGY; CDR2 reads SAAAGT. The CDR3 here is CASSYPNPRDTQYF. The CDR3, as DNA: TGTGCCAGCAGTTACCCCAACCCTAGGGATACGCAGTATTTT.

The chain uses TRBV11-3 and TRBJ1-1; D might be TRBD1 (6 bases). V shed 1 base and J shed 11 bases, with 17 bases lying between them. Germline CDR1 is SGHNT and CDR2 is YENEEA. This CDR3 spans 14 amino acids. The CDR3 here is CASSLVGTPFTAFF. DNA of the CDR3: TGTGCCAGCAGCTTAGTTGGGACACCTTTTACGGCTTTCTTT.

This clone was seen a single time. At one end the junction does not follow the germline gene, possibly because of a read error. The V call is TRBV11-3, the J call TRBJ1-3; D not certain. The CDR3 runs to 14 residues. Germline lookup yields CDR1 SGHNT and CDR2 YENEEA. The CDR3 reads CASSIEVSGNTICF. The CDR3 bases are TGTGCCAGCAGCATAGAGGTCTCTGGAAACACCATATGTTTT. Combining the CDR3 with reference TRBV11-3 and TRBJ1-3 gives the whole variable domain EAGVVQSPRYKIIEKKQPVAFWCNPISGHNTLYWYLQNLGQGPELLIRYENEEAVDDSQLPKDRFSAERLKGVDSTLKIQPAELGDSAVYLCASSIEVSGNTICFGEGSWLTVV.

This sequence joins TRBV1 and TRBJ2-1; TRBD2 is taken as the D call from the table, unchecked against the DNA. TRBV1 is a pseudogene. This CDR3 contains 14 residues. CDR3 coding DNA: TGCGCCAGCAGCCAAGCAGAGGTTGTCAATGAGCAGTTCTTC. The encoded protein is CASSQAEVVNEQFF.

This clone has just one count. The chain couples TRBV19 to TRBJ1-5, with D tentatively TRBD1 (5 bases). The CDR3 runs to 16 residues. CDR1 is LNHDA, CDR2 SQIVND, per germline (reference sequence). V lost 2 bases and J lost 1, with 12 bases in between. CDR3 region: CASSIRGDLSNQPQHF. The CDR3 DNA sequence: TGTGCCAGTAGTATAAGAGGGGACCTGAGCAATCAGCCCCAGCATTTT.

This chain joins TRBV6-8 and TRBJ2-1; TRBD2 is a possible D gene (5 bases). Germline CDR1 is MNHGY and CDR2 is SAAAGT. V lost 6 bases to trimming and J lost 0 bases, with 18 bases between them. The CDR3 runs to 17 residues. The CDR3 region has the DNA TGTGCCAGCAGCGGTGCAAGTGTGGAGGACTCCTACAATGAGCAGTTCTTC. This translates into CASSGASVEDSYNEQFF.

The chain employs TRBV6-7 and TRBJ1-1; D possibly corresponds to TRBD1 (5 bases). Being an ORF, TRBV6-7 has a function that is uncertain. CDR3 length: 11 amino acids. V shed 6 bases and J shed 9 bases, with 11 bases lying between them. CDR3 sequence reads: CASRDTRKAFF. The DNA of the CDR3 is TGTGCCAGCAGGGACACCCGAAAAGCTTTCTTT.

This sequence joins TRBV28 and TRBJ2-3; 13 positions match TRBD2. The V gene's germline CDR1 is MDHEN and CDR2 SYDVKM. The length of the CDR3 is 16 residues. V lost 5 bases and J lost 5; bases outside the gene matches: 7. The CDR3 loop reads CASSAGTSGIGDTQYF. In DNA, the CDR3 is TGTGCCAGCAGTGCCGGGACTAGCGGGATTGGAGATACGCAGTATTTT.

CDR3 nucleotide sequence: TGTGCCAGCAGCCCTGGACTAGATTGGGATACGCAGTATTTT. It specifies CASSPGLDWDTQYF. The chain carries TRBV7-6 and TRBJ2-3; 7 nucleotides match TRBD2. Germline assignment: CDR1 SGHVS and CDR2 FNYEAQ. With 5 bases clipped from V and 6 bases from J, the junction kept 8 bases outside the gene matches. The CDR3 extends over 14 amino acids.

Written as DNA, the CDR3 is TGTGCCAGCAGTTTTGGGGGCGGGAGGGCCTACGAGCAGTACTTC. Translated, it gives CASSFGGGRAYEQYF. The V gene is TRBV28, the J gene TRBJ2-7, with 9 bases lining up with TRBD2. Germline assignment: CDR1 MDHEN and CDR2 SYDVKM. CDR3 length equals 15 residues. V shed 3 bases, J shed 2 bases, and the junction held 5 bases outside the gene matches.

Here the CDR3 reads CASSKQGVRNQPQHF. In nucleotides, the CDR3 is TGTGCCAGCAGCAAACAGGGGGTCCGCAATCAGCCCCAGCATTTT. The rearrangement links TRBV28 to TRBJ1-5; 8 bases align to TRBD1. Germline values: CDR1 MDHEN, CDR2 SYDVKM. The trim removed 6 bases at V and 2 bases at J, leaving 6 bases unmatched. This CDR3 is built from 15 residues. Drawing the rest from reference TRBV28 and TRBJ1-5, the complete variable domain is DVKVTQSSRYLVKRTGEKVFLECVQDMDHENMFWYRQDPGLGLRLIYFSYDVKMKEKGDIPEGYSVSREKKERFSLILESASTNQTSMYLCASSKQGVRNQPQHFGDGTRLSIL.

The gene calls are TRBV23-1 and TRBJ1-5; D unresolved. TRBV23-1 is assigned to the ORF class and has an uncertain function. Trimming removed 6 bases at V and 5 bases at J, with 14 bases between. This CDR3 contains 14 residues. The CDR3 loop reads CASRPIGWYQPQHF. The CDR3 region has the DNA TGCGCCAGCAGACCCATAGGGTGGTATCAGCCCCAGCATTTT.

The V gene is TRBV10-2, the J gene TRBJ2-5; the match to TRBD1 covers 7 bases. The junction had 3 bases not matched to a gene; V was cut back by 4 bases and J by 4 bases. CDR3 length: 13 residues. In germline, CDR1 is WSHSY, CDR2 SAAADI. This CDR3 is CASSGQGGETQYF. The CDR3 bases are TGCGCCAGCAGTGGACAGGGCGGAGAGACCCAGTACTTC.

The gene calls are TRBV18 and TRBJ2-1; D perhaps matches TRBD2 (5 bases). Germline-derived CDR1 and CDR2 are KGHSH and LQKENI. Trimming took off 1 base at V and 3 bases at J, with 16 bases between the two ends. The CDR3 totals 17 residues. The CDR3 DNA follows: TGTGCCAGCTCACCACAGTCCGGGGTGTTGGGCTACAATGAGCAGTTCTTC. Amino acids: CASSPQSGVLGYNEQFF.

The V call is TRBV18, the J call TRBJ2-7, with a possible D match to TRBD2 (5 bases). Germline CDR1 reads KGHSH; CDR2 reads LQKENI. CDR3 length equals 15 residues. Trimming took off 1 base at V and 4 bases at J, with 14 bases between the two ends. The DNA of the CDR3 is TGTGCCAGCTCACCACGAGAAGCGGCTACTTACGAGCAGTACTTC. Encoded protein: CASSPREAATYEQYF.

The genes are TRBV7-5 and TRBJ2-3. TRBV7-5 is reported as a pseudogene. CDR3 length: 16 residues. Here the CDR3 reads CASSLGLGRETDTQYF. CDR3 bases: TGTGCCAGCAGCTTGGGTCTCGGCAGGGAGACAGATACACAGTATTTT.

This rearrangement joins TRBV12-5 to TRBJ1-1, with D unresolved. Germline CDR1 is LGHNT and CDR2 is FRNRAP. Trimming shortened V by 3 bases and J by 5 bases, and 7 bases separated the two germline ends. The CDR3 loop spans 12 amino acids. The CDR3 spells CASGFLGTEAFF. The DNA for the CDR3 is TGTGCTAGTGGTTTTCTAGGGACTGAAGCTTTCTTT.

The sample holds one count of this clone. V is TRBV19 and J is TRBJ2-7; 9 positions match TRBD1. Germline lookup yields CDR1 LNHDA and CDR2 SQIVND (reference sequence). This CDR3 has 15 amino acids. V was pared by 5 bases and J by 7 bases, with 12 bases of the junction left unmatched. The CDR3 loop reads CASSPPGQGSLEQYF. CDR3 in DNA: TGTGCCAGTAGTCCTCCGGGACAGGGTTCCCTAGAGCAGTACTTC.

This clone turned up a few times. V and J are TRBV15 and TRBJ1-4; D perhaps matches TRBD1 (5 bases). Trimming left V 6 bases short and J 0 bases short, with 8 bases between. Germline V gene sequence: CDR1 LNHNV, CDR2 YYDKDF (reference sequence). This CDR3 region has 14 residues. The chain's CDR3 is CATSTGPTNEKLFF. CDR3 coding DNA: TGTGCCACCAGTACAGGACCAACTAATGAAAAACTGTTTTTT.

The rearrangement links TRBV7-4 to TRBJ1-4; 8 bases map to TRBD1. V gave up 5 bases and J gave up 7 bases; unmatched junction bases: 6. Germline V gives CDR1 SGHVT, CDR2 SQSDAQ. The CDR3 runs to 14 residues. The CDR3 region is CASSPGQAVEKLFF. The CDR3 DNA sequence: TGTGCCAGCAGCCCGGGACAGGCGGTTGAAAAACTGTTTTTT.

The chain recombines TRBV19 with TRBJ1-2; D gene uncertain. The V end was cut by 2 bases, the J end by 6 bases, with 10 bases between. The germline V gene has CDR1 LNHDA and CDR2 SQIVND (reference sequence). CDR3 length: 13 residues. CDR3 coding DNA: TGTGCCAGTAGTATAATTTCCGTGGATGGCTACACCTTC. Its protein product is CASSIISVDGYTF. The entire variable domain, with the rest obtained from reference TRBV19 and TRBJ1-2, is as follows: DGGITQSPKYLFRKEGQNVTLSCEQNLNHDAMYWYRQDPGQGLRLIYYSQIVNDFQKGDIAEGYSVSREKKESFPLTVTSAQKNPTAFYLCASSIISVDGYTFGSGTRLTVV.

The rearrangement joins TRBV15 to TRBJ1-1; the D is unclear. This CDR3 is built from 14 residues. Germline V lookup: CDR1 LNHNV, CDR2 YYDKDF (reference sequence). With 5 bases removed from V and 0 bases from J, the gap between germline ends came to 10 bases. CDR3 residues: CATSPAGMNTEAFF. The CDR3 DNA sequence: TGTGCCACCAGCCCCGCCGGAATGAACACTGAAGCTTTCTTT.

This chain links TRBV28 with TRBJ1-3, with 12 bases aligning to TRBD1. CDR1 and CDR2 (germline): MDHEN, SYDVKM. The V and J ends lost 8 bases and 5 bases, in that order; junction bases with no gene match: 7. CDR3 length: 15 amino acids. DNA of the CDR3: TGTGCCAGCCTGGGGGGACAGGGGGCGAGAAACACCATATATTTT. Amino acid sequence: CASLGGQGARNTIYF.

This rearrangement joins TRBV19 to TRBJ1-2; 9 bases map to TRBD1. CDR1 is LNHDA and CDR2 is SQIVND in the germline V gene (reference sequence). The CDR3 runs to 15 residues. V was clipped by 7 bases and J by 6 bases; unmatched bases: 12. The CDR3 DNA sequence: TGTGCCAGTACCACAGGGGGCGCGGAGTTCCATGGCTACACCTTC. It translates to CASTTGGAEFHGYTF.

The V call is TRBV11-3, the J call TRBJ2-1; the D gene could be TRBD1 or TRBD2 (7 bases each). CDR1 and CDR2 from the germline V gene are SGHNT and YENEEA. The CDR3 extends over 14 amino acids. V gave up 5 bases and J gave up 4 bases, with 12 bases separating them. CDR3 in DNA: TGTGCCAGCAGCCCAGGGGGGGCTTACAATGAGCAGTTCTTC. This codes for CASSPGGAYNEQFF.

The sample holds a few counts of this clone. J is TRBJ2-7 and V is TRBV19; D perhaps matches TRBD1 (5 bases). Trimming took 7 bases from V and 0 from J, leaving 13 bases between them. This CDR3 comprises 14 residues. The germline CDR1 and CDR2 sequences are LNHDA and SQIVND (reference sequence). CDR3 amino acids: CASTDRKASYEQYF. The CDR3 nucleotides read TGTGCCAGTACTGACAGAAAGGCCTCCTACGAGCAGTACTTC.

This chain uses TRBV5-1 with TRBJ2-2, with 8 bases fitting TRBD1. In germline, CDR1 is SGHRS, CDR2 YFSETQ. This CDR3 is built from 17 residues. Trimming removed 3 bases from V and 3 bases from J; junction bases left unmatched: 10. The CDR3 spells CASSSNPDRVDTGELFF. In nucleotides, the CDR3 is TGCGCCAGCAGCTCGAACCCGGACAGGGTGGACACCGGGGAGCTGTTTTTT.

About this clone itself: The germline gene is not matched at one end of the junction; a read error may be the cause. The V and J genes are TRBV6-8 and TRBJ1-2; D is uncertain. Per the germline V gene, CDR1 is MNHGY and CDR2 is SAAAGT. This CDR3 is built from 12 residues. Here the CDR3 reads CASSYGEKGYTF. The CDR3 bases are TGTGCCAGCAGTTACGGGGAGAAAGGCTATACCTTC.

The CDR3 sequence: CASSRLGGNQPQHF. Here the CDR3 DNA reads TGTGCCAGTAGTAGACTAGGGGGCAATCAGCCCCAGCATTTT. The rearrangement joins TRBV19 to TRBJ1-5, with D possibly matching TRBD1 (5 bases). The CDR3 loop spans 14 amino acids. Trimming left V 4 bases short and J 2 bases short, with 9 bases between. Germline V gene data show CDR1 as LNHDA and CDR2 as SQIVND (reference sequence).

As regards this clone: The junction shows a germline mismatch at one end, possibly a read error. This chain uses TRBV5-1 with TRBJ2-7; 7 positions agree with TRBD1. CDR1 and CDR2 (germline): SGHRS, YFSETQ. The CDR3 covers 15 residues. CDR3 DNA: TGCGCCAGCAGCTTGGACGGACAGGTCCTTTACGGGCAGTACTTC. Its protein is CASSLDGQVLYGQYF. The variable domain in full, completed from reference TRBV5-1 and TRBJ2-7, reads KAGVTQTPRYLIKTRGQQVTLSCSPISGHRSVSWYQQTPGQGLQFLFEYFSETQRNKGNFPGRFSGRQFSNSRSEMNVSTLELGDSALYLCASSLDGQVLYGQYFGPGTRLTVT.

The CDR3 DNA follows: TGTGCCATCCGGCCAGCGGGCTATGGCTACACCTTC. It is translated as CAIRPAGYGYTF. The V call is TRBV6-8, the J call TRBJ1-2; D is uncertain. This CDR3 spans 12 amino acids. V dropped 10 bases and J dropped 4 bases, with 13 bases sitting between them. CDR1 MNHGY and CDR2 SAAAGT come from the germline V gene.